Shown below are 10 T cell receptor beta chains from a single sample sequenced in a study of T cell changes during pregnancy in multiple sclerosis. Assay used: immunoSEQ multiplex PCR; TCRdb lists only in-frame clones, some missing. The sample records tens of thousands of clones, about 90% being singletons. The specimen was CD4+ T cells from peripheral blood mononuclear cells, collected in the second trimester of pregnancy. These receptors were taken from a female donor with multiple sclerosis, enrolled in a pregnancy study.

The chain employs TRBV6-5 and TRBJ1-5; 11 positions match TRBD1. The CDR3 loop spans 13 amino acids. The germline V gene has CDR1 MNHEY and CDR2 SVGAGI. J lost 7 bases, V lost 6 bases, and 2 bases had no gene match. The CDR3 here is CASSRTGGQPQHF. The CDR3, as DNA: TGTGCCAGCAGCCGGACAGGGGGCCAGCCCCAGCATTTT.

This chain joins TRBV5-1 and TRBJ2-7, with D perhaps TRBD2 (5 bases). Trimming stripped 5 bases from V and 0 bases from J, with 18 bases between. Germline V gene data show CDR1 as SGHRS and CDR2 as YFSETQ. This CDR3 region has 16 residues. This chain's CDR3 is CASSYLSSGSSYEQYF. The CDR3 nucleotides read TGCGCCAGCAGTTACCTCTCAAGCGGTAGCTCCTACGAGCAGTACTTC. Full variable domain (missing parts from reference TRBV5-1 and TRBJ2-7): KAGVTQTPRYLIKTRGQQVTLSCSPISGHRSVSWYQQTPGQGLQFLFEYFSETQRNKGNFPGRFSGRQFSNSRSEMNVSTLELGDSALYLCASSYLSSGSSYEQYFGPGTRLTVT.

V and J are TRBV27 and TRBJ2-7; 9 positions match TRBD2. Losses at the gene ends were 4 bases for V and 6 bases for J; bases not matched to a gene: 7. The CDR3 has 14 residues. CDR1 and CDR2 from the germline V gene are MNHEY and SMNVEV (reference sequence). The CDR3 DNA is TGTGCCAGCAGTTCGGGACTAGCTTTCTCCGAGCAGTACTTC. Protein: CASSSGLAFSEQYF.

J is TRBJ1-1 and V is TRBV7-2; perhaps TRBD1 as D (5 bases). V lost 1 base, J lost 4 bases, and 10 bases lay in between. This CDR3 spans 14 amino acids. Per the germline V gene, CDR1 is SGHTA and CDR2 is FQGNSA. The CDR3 reads CASSLGTWATEAFF. The CDR3 region has the DNA TGTGCCAGCAGCTTAGGGACATGGGCCACTGAAGCTTTCTTT.

This chain connects TRBV5-8 to TRBJ2-1, with 8 bases matching TRBD1. Germline V lookup: CDR1 SGHTS, CDR2 YDEGEE. The CDR3 runs 15 residues. V was pared by 0 bases and J by 2 bases, with 1 base of the junction left unmatched. The DNA for the CDR3 is TGTGCCAGCAGCTTGGGGACAGGGCCCTACAATGAGCAGTTCTTC. Protein: CASSLGTGPYNEQFF.

The rearrangement uses TRBV4-2 and TRBJ1-5, with 10 bases identical to TRBD1. The CDR3 has 20 residues. Per the germline V gene, CDR1 is LGHNA and CDR2 is YNFKEQ. V lost 2 bases, J lost 7 bases, and 20 bases stayed unmatched. The CDR3 protein is CASSQLPGGGSGQGYQPQHF. CDR3 DNA: TGTGCCAGCAGCCAACTACCCGGAGGGGGTTCGGGACAGGGGTACCAGCCCCAGCATTTT.

The genes are TRBV11-1 and TRBJ2-7; TRBD2 aligns across 10 bases. The CDR3 is 15 amino acids. J lost 6 bases, V lost 1 base, and 6 bases had no gene match. Germline CDR1 is SGHAT and CDR2 is FQDESV (reference sequence). CDR3 protein: CASSLGFLAGAEQYF. Here the CDR3 DNA reads TGTGCCAGCAGCTTAGGTTTCCTAGCGGGAGCCGAGCAGTACTTC. The full variable domain, its missing parts supplied by reference TRBV11-1 and TRBJ2-7, is EAEVAQSPRYKITEKSQAVAFWCDPISGHATLYWYRQILGQGPELLVQFQDESVVDDSQLPKDRFSAERLKGVDSTLKIQPAELGDSAMYLCASSLGFLAGAEQYFGPGTRLTVT.

This rearrangement joins TRBV19 to TRBJ1-2; 8 bases are a match to TRBD1. The germline V gene encodes CDR1 LNHDA and CDR2 SQIVND (reference sequence). The CDR3 has 14 amino acids. The ends lost 8 bases at V and 4 bases at J; junction bases unmatched: 9. The CDR3 spells CASPRDRGLYGYTF. In DNA form, the CDR3 reads TGTGCCAGTCCCCGAGACAGGGGACTCTATGGCTACACCTTC.

The rearrangement joins TRBV6-5 to TRBJ1-2, with 7 bases that match TRBD1. This CDR3 comprises 14 residues. Unmatched junction bases numbered 8, after V lost 4 bases and J lost 6 bases. Germline CDR1 MNHEY, CDR2 SVGAGI. The CDR3 nucleotides read TGTGCCAGCAGTTCCCGGACAGGTGGAAATGGCTACACCTTC. This codes for CASSSRTGGNGYTF.

The rearrangement joins TRBV6-6 to TRBJ2-1; 9 nucleotides agree with TRBD2. V was pared by 4 bases and J by 9 bases, with 10 bases of the junction left unmatched. Germline CDR1 is MNHNY and CDR2 is SVGAGI (reference sequence). This CDR3 comprises 15 residues. In DNA form, the CDR3 reads TGTGCCAGCAGTTTGGACGGGACTAGCCGTCCTGAGCAGTTCTTC. It is translated as CASSLDGTSRPEQFF.